This T cell receptor beta chain was sequenced during a study of blood T cell repertoires in COVID-19. Background on the study: Specimens from acute and convalescent COVID-19 originated in the United States, Italy and Spain. Sources were T cells, B-cell-depleted T cells, or PBMCs; the material itself was cDNA or gDNA.

Original analysis: Counts of nucleated cells, estimated from reference gene primer amplification, were obtained. Measured with immunoSEQ multiplex PCR; TCRdb has only the in-frame clones, and not every one. Clone size and the V and J calls come from that table; the DNA yielded D and trimming. The table has 250,000 to 300,000 clones, roughly 90% seen once. CDR3 length: 15 residues. Germline values: CDR1 SGHTA, CDR2 FQGTGA. V was trimmed by 5 bases and J by 1 base, leaving 11 bases between them. The sample was peripheral blood. The chain combines TRBV7-3 with TRBJ2-2; D perhaps matches TRBD1 (5 bases). This clonotype was obtained from a woman aged 40-49 years who had recovered from COVID-19. The CDR3 here is CASSKNQGNTGELFF. CDR3 bases: TGTGCCAGCAGCAAAAATCAGGGGAACACCGGGGAGCTGTTTTTT.